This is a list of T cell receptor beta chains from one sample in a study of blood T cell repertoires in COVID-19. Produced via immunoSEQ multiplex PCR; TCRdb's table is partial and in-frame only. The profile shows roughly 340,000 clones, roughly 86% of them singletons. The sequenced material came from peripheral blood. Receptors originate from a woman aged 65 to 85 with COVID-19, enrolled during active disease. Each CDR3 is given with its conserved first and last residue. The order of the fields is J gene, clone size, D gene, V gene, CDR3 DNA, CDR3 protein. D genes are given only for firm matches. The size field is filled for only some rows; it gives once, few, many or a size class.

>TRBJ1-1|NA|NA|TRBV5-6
TGTGCCAGCAGCTTGGCCGGGTTCACGGGGAACACTGAAGCTTTCTTT
CASSLAGFTGNTEAFF
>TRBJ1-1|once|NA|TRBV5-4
TGTGCCAGCAGCTCCCGACAGGACTTTAACACTGAAGCTTTCTTT
CASSSRQDFNTEAFF
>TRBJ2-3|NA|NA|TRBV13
TGTGCCAGCAGCTTAGGGCTACCCCCGAATACGCAGTATTTT
CASSLGLPPNTQYF
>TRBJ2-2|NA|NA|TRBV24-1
TGTGCCACCAGTGGTACAGCTCCAAACACCGGGGAGCTGTTTTTT
CATSGTAPNTGELFF
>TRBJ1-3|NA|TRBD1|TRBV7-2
TGTGCCAGTGGGGACAGGGGGTCGAAGGGAAACACCATATATTTT
CASGDRGSKGNTIYF
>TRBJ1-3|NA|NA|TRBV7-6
TGTGCCAGCAGCTTAGGACAGTCCTCTGGAAACACCATATATTTT
CASSLGQSSGNTIYF
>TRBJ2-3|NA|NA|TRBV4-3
TGCGCCAGCAGCCCCTTCGGCCCTGCTGGGGGGATAGATACGCAGTATTTT
CASSPFGPAGGIDTQYF
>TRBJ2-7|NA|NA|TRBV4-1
TGCGCCAGCAGCCAAGAGGGGCAGGGAAGGCACGAGCAGTACTTC
CASSQEGQGRHEQYF
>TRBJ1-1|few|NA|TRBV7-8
TGTGCCAGCAGCTTCCGGGGGAACACTGAAGCTTTCTTT
CASSFRGNTEAFF
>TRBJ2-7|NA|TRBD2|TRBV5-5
TGTGCCAGCAGCTTTAAGGCCCCCGGGTCTAGCGGGGGGGTCCCCCACTTC
CASSFKAPGSSGGVPHF
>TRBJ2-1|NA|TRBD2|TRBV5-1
TGCGCCAGCAGCTTGGAAGAGGTAGCGGGGGACAATGAGCAGTTCTTC
CASSLEEVAGDNEQFF
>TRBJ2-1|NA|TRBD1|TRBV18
TGTGCCAGCTCATCCACCGGACAGGGGGGATCCTACAATGAGCAGTTCTTC
CASSSTGQGGSYNEQFF
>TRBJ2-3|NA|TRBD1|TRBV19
TGTGCCAGTAGTCGACAGGGGAGCACAGATACGCAGTATTTT
CASSRQGSTDTQYF
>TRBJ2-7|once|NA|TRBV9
TGTGCCAGCAGCGGACCCGACAGGAGCCCCTACGAGCAGTACTTC
CASSGPDRSPYEQYF
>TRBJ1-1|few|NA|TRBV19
TGTGCCAGTAGTATAGGAGGGGGGGGCAGGAACACTGAAGCTTTCTTT
CASSIGGGGRNTEAFF
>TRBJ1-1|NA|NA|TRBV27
TGTGCCAGCAGTTTGGGCAGCAACACTGAAGCTTTCTTT
CASSLGSNTEAFF
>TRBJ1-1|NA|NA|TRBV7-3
TGTGCCAGCAGCTTAACGGGGCGGACAGTAAATACTATGAACACTGAAGCTTTCTTT
CASSLTGRTVNTMNTEAFF
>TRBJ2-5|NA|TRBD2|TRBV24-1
TGTGCCACCAGTGATTTCTCCCAGGGAGGGTTCCAAGAGACCCAGTACTTC
CATSDFSQGGFQETQYF
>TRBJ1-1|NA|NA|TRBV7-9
TGTGCCAGCAGCCCAGGGAACCCTGAAGCTTTCTTT
CASSPGNPEAFF
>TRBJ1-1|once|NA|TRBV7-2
TGTGCCAGCAGCAGATCAATTCACGTGGCAGGAGCTTTCTTT
CASSRSIHVAGAFF
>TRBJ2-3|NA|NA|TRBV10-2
TGCGCCAGCACCAGAGGGGGGGCTAGCACAGATACGCAGTATTTT
CASTRGGASTDTQYF
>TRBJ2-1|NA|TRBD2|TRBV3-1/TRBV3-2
TGTGCCACAGCAGCCCCGGGACTAGCGGGGGGGCAGAGGCAGTTCTTC
CATAAPGLAGGQRQFF
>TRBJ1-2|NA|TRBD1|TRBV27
TGTGCCAGCAGTTTAAGGGGACAGGGGTATAAGGGCGATGGCTACACCTTC
CASSLRGQGYKGDGYTF
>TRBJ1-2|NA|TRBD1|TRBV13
TGTGCCAGCAGCACGAAAGCGGACAGGGACTATGGCTACACCTTC
CASSTKADRDYGYTF
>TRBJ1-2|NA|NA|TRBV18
TGTGCCAGCTCCTCCGACAGCTTCAACTATGGCTACACCTTC
CASSSDSFNYGYTF
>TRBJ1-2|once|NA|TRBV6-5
TGTGCCAGCAGTTGGGCGGGGGCAATAAGGTATGGCTACACCTTC
CASSWAGAIRYGYTF
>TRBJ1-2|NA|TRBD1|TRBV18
TGTGCCAGCAGGGACAGGGACTATGGCTACACCTTC
CASRDRDYGYTF
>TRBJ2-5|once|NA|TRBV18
TGTGCCAGCTCACCACCGGCAGGGGAGACCCAGTACTTC
CASSPPAGETQYF
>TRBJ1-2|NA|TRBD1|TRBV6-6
TGTGCCACCTCCCAATCCCAGGGGGCCGACTATGGCTACACCTTC
CATSQSQGADYGYTF
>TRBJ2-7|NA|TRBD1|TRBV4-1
TGCGCCAGCAGCCAAGATATCCTACAGGGGTTCGACTACGAGCAGTACTTC
CASSQDILQGFDYEQYF
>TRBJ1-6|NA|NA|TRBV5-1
TGCGCCAGCAGCTTGGACAGTAATAATTCACCCCTCCACTTT
CASSLDSNNSPLHF
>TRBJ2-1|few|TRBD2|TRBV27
TGTGCCAGCAGTCCCAGCGGGGGTCCACGTTGGGAGCAGTTCTTC
CASSPSGGPRWEQFF
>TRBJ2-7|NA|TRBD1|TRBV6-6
TGTGCCAGCAGTTACAATTCCGGGACAGCCTACGAGCAGTACTTC
CASSYNSGTAYEQYF